This T cell receptor (beta chain) was sequenced during a study of CD8+ T cells in alopecia areata. For the study at large: Patients in the treated group were given tofacitinib by mouth, 5 to 10 mg twice a day.

The treatment here: oral pan-JAK inhibitor, 5-10 mg twice daily. Both peripheral blood and punch biopsies of lesional scalp skin were obtained from patients who had alopecia areata. RNA extraction and reverse transcription yielded cDNA as sequencing template. The data were produced by immunoSEQ multiplex PCR, yet TCRdb's version contains in-frame clones alone and is incomplete. The sample lists approximately 100,000 clones; 60% were seen once. Germline V gene sequence: CDR1 SGHRS, CDR2 YFSETQ. Trimming stripped 0 bases from V and 7 bases from J, with 13 bases between. This CDR3 is built from 15 residues.

This TCR derives from a human donor with alopecia areata. The chain has TRBV5-1 and TRBJ1-4, with a possible D match to TRBD1 (5 bases). The source material was CD8+ T cells sorted from blood, sampled between weeks 55 and 65, from a patient treated with tofacitinib. The CDR3 DNA sequence: TGCGCCAGCAGCTTGGCAGGGATTTTGGGTGAAAAACTGTTTTTT. Translation: CASSLAGILGEKLFF.